This TCR beta chain came from a study of blood T cell repertoires in COVID-19. As processed by the authors: Using reference gene primer amplification, nucleated cell counts were estimated. Sequencing was performed with immunoSEQ multiplex PCR; in TCRdb, only in-frame clones are kept and a portion is missing. The V and J calls and the clone size are those of that table, but D and trimming were determined from the DNA. Of about 120,000 clones in the sample, about 80% were seen once. Trimming took 6 bases from V and 6 from J; bases not matched to a gene: 8. The CDR3 sequence is 15 residues long. CDR1 is MDHEN, CDR2 SYDVKM, per germline.

Sequenced input: peripheral blood. This sequence joins TRBV28 and TRBJ2-5; TRBD2 matches at 12 bases. The TCR originated in a man aged 55 to 70 with active or convalescent COVID-19. As DNA, the CDR3 is TGTGCCAGCAGGCAGCTAGCGGGAGGGGGACAGACCCAGTACTTC. It yields the protein CASRQLAGGGQTQYF.